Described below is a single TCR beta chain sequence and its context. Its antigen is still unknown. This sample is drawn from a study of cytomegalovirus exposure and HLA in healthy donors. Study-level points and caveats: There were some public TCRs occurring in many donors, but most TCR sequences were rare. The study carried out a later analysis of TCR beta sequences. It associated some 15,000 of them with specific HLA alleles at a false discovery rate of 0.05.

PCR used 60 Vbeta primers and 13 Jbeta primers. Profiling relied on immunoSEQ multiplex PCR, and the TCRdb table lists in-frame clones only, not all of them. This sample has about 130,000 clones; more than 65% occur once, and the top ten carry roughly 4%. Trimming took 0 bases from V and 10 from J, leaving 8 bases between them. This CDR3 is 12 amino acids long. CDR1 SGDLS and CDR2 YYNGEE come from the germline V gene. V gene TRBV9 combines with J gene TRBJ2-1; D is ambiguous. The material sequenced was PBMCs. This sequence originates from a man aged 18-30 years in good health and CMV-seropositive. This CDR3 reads CASSVVGDEQFF. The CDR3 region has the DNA TGTGCCAGCAGCGTAGTCGGAGACGAGCAGTTCTTC.